These T cell receptor beta chains were read from a single sample in a study of T-cell memory formation after mild COVID-19. TCRdb itself ran the 5' RACE reads through MiXCR, one entry per CDR3 protein. Here the sample spans roughly 500,000 distinct CDR3 sequences, roughly 22% being singletons. The sequenced material came from PBMCs or a T cell subset sorted from them (not recorded which). These receptors were collected from an adult woman who had mild COVID-19 (a few samples of this study predate the infection). Cell type and time point are not known. Each CDR3 is given with its conserved first and last residue. D genes are given only for firm matches. Some rows mark clone size as missing; the rest say once, few, many or name a class of expanded clone.

TRBJ1-2,few,TRBD1,TRBV12-3/TRBV12-4,CASSADRVAYGYTF,TGTGCCAGCAGTGCCGACAGGGTTGCCTATGGCTACACCTTC
TRBJ2-2,-,-,TRBV5-1,CASSLALENTGELFF,TGCGCCAGCAGCTTGGCTCTGGAGAACACCGGGGAGCTGTTTTTT
TRBJ1-1,few,-,TRBV12-3/TRBV12-4,CASSLQGDVTEAFF,TGTGCCAGCAGTCTACAGGGAGATGTCACTGAAGCTTTCTTT
TRBJ1-6,few,TRBD1,TRBV5-1,CASSRDRPLSGSPLHF,TGCGCCAGCAGCCGGGACAGACCTCTTAGCGGTTCACCCCTCCACTTT
TRBJ1-1,-,TRBD1,TRBV12-3/TRBV12-4,CASSLPWTGPNTEAFF,TGTGCCAGCAGTTTGCCCTGGACAGGGCCAAACACTGAAGCTTTCTTT
TRBJ2-7,-,-,TRBV20-1,CSARERREQYF,TGCAGTGCTAGAGAAAGGCGGGAGCAGTACTTC
TRBJ2-5,few,-,TRBV7-9,CASGRGQETQYF,TGTGCCAGCGGGAGGGGGCAAGAGACCCAGTACTTC
TRBJ1-6,-,-,TRBV9,CASSVEPTTNSPLHF,TGTGCCAGCAGCGTAGAACCAACCACGAATTCACCCCTCCACTTT
TRBJ1-1,-,TRBD1,TRBV5-1,CASSLGTGSRTEAFF,TGCGCCAGCAGCTTGGGGACAGGATCGCGGACTGAAGCTTTCTTT
TRBJ1-6,few,-,TRBV27,CASSQAAGVSPLHF,TGTGCCAGCAGCCAGGCCGCGGGGGTTTCACCCCTCCACTTT
TRBJ2-7,-,-,TRBV30,CAWTPGLGAGSYEQYF,TGTGCCTGGACCCCCGGGTTGGGAGCGGGCTCCTACGAGCAGTACTTC
TRBJ2-2,-,TRBD1,TRBV29-1,CSVAYRGDGELFF,TGCAGCGTTGCGTACAGGGGCGACGGGGAGCTGTTTTTT
TRBJ2-5,-,TRBD2,TRBV4-1,CASSQRTSGGFQETQYF,TGCGCCAGCAGCCAAAGGACTAGCGGGGGGTTTCAAGAGACCCAGTACTTC
TRBJ2-5,few,-,TRBV24-1,CATSDLKPTGNGQETQYF,TGTGCCACCAGTGATTTGAAGCCCACAGGGAATGGACAAGAGACCCAGTACTTC